This T cell receptor beta chain came from a study of shared clonotypes between healthy human individuals. Whole-study results and caveats: All-four-donor shared clonotypes had higher generation probabilities than non-shared clonotypes did.

CDR3 length: 14 amino acids. The V and J ends lost 6 bases and 5 bases, in that order; junction bases with no gene match: 7. Germline CDR1 is MNHEY and CDR2 is SMNVEV (reference sequence). This clone appeared a single time. Its antigen is undetermined. In the source study's methods: Filtering differed since immunoSEQ provided only junctions, with no quality scores. Sequenced by immunoSEQ multiplex PCR; TCRdb stores in-frame clones only, minus some. Clonal size and the V and J genes are those of that table, whereas D and trimming came from the DNA. The sample yields about 2 million clones, 85% to 95% seen once. Naive CD8 cells lacked CD45RO and underwent positive selection for CCR7, leaving out terminally differentiated effector memory CD45RA+ cells. Within Nashville, Tennessee resided all donors, each a Caucasian adult.

This receptor was taken from a man aged 18 to 29 in good health. V gene TRBV27 combines with J gene TRBJ2-7; TRBD2 aligns across 10 bases. The material sequenced was naive CD8+ T cells sorted from blood. CDR3 region: CASRPSGGAHEQYF. DNA of the CDR3: TGTGCCAGCAGACCCAGCGGGGGGGCCCACGAGCAGTACTTC.